This T cell receptor (beta chain) originates from a study of CD8+ T cells in alopecia areata. Trimming took 3 bases from V and 2 from J, leaving 12 bases between them. The length of the CDR3 is 14 residues. In germline, CDR1 is SGHRS, CDR2 YFSETQ. Study-wide findings and caveats: Possibly because of HLA-related factors, TCR sharing was less clear across patients than in mice. For lesional scalp, especially alopecia totalis/universalis, clonality was higher than in normal scalp. Sequencing of scalp samples also includes resident alphabeta T cells from normal skin.

The researchers isolated CD4+ and CD8+ T cells from PBMCs by sorting. Reverse transcribed after extraction, RNA yielded cDNA as the sequencing template. Generated by immunoSEQ multiplex PCR, the TCRdb table keeps only in-frame clones and is missing some. The repertoire holds some 200,000 clones, with around three fifths as singletons. This clone was counted between two and nine times. As yet, its antigen is unknown. The sample holds other DNA sequences that translate to the same CDR3. This rearrangement joins TRBV5-1 to TRBJ2-7; TRBD1 might be the D (6 bases). The source of this sequence is a human donor in good health. Sequenced: CD8+ T cells sorted from blood. Written as DNA, the CDR3 is TGCGCCAGCAGCTACCGCCAGGGGCCCTACGAGCAGTACTTC. Translated: CASSYRQGPYEQYF.